Listed here are 5 T cell receptor beta chains from one sample, sequenced in a study of cytomegalovirus exposure and HLA in healthy donors. This PCR relied on a set of 60 Vbeta primers and 13 Jbeta primers. Repertoires were generated with immunoSEQ multiplex PCR, while TCRdb's copy carries only in-frame clones and drops some. This sample has under 100,000 clones, with nearly 70% found just once. Sequencing was done on a sample of PBMCs. The receptors here all came from a woman aged 50 to 60 in good health and CMV-seropositive.

The V call is TRBV4-2, the J call TRBJ1-3; no clear D gene. Trimming removed 0 bases from V and 0 bases from J, with 9 bases in between. The germline gives CDR1 LGHNA, CDR2 YNFKEQ. This CDR3 contains 16 residues. The CDR3 is CASSQERRDSGNTIYF. The CDR3 bases are TGTGCCAGCAGCCAAGAACGACGGGACTCTGGAAACACCATATATTTT.

The CDR3 protein is CASSAQGGTDTQYF. The DNA of the CDR3 is TGTGCCAGCAGCGCCCAGGGCGGCACAGATACGCAGTATTTT. The chain is built from TRBV9 and TRBJ2-3; tentative D call: TRBD1 (5 bases). CDR1 is SGDLS and CDR2 is YYNGEE in the germline V gene. Trimming left V 3 bases short and J 1 base short, with 9 bases between. The CDR3 sequence is 14 residues long. Supplemented by reference TRBV9 and TRBJ2-3, the full variable domain reads DSGVTQTPKHLITATGQRVTLRCSPRSGDLSVYWYQQSLDQGLQFLIQYYNGEERAKGNILERFSAQQFPDLHSELNLSSLELGDSALYFCASSAQGGTDTQYFGPGTRLTVL.

This chain joins TRBV4-3 and TRBJ1-2; unclear D gene. CDR1 is LGHNA and CDR2 is YSLEER in the germline V gene. This CDR3 is built from 15 residues. Trimming took 0 bases from V and 0 from J, leaving 8 bases between them. For the CDR3, the DNA is TGCGCCAGCAGCCAAGATCCACGGGCTAACTATGGCTACACCTTC. Translating it yields CASSQDPRANYGYTF.

This chain uses TRBV28 with TRBJ1-3; 7 nucleotides match TRBD1. Per germline, CDR1 MDHEN and CDR2 SYDVKM. The CDR3 loop spans 19 amino acids. V lost 2 bases to trimming and J lost 0 bases; unmatched junction nucleotides: 13. The CDR3 here is CASSLRTGRSHYSGNTIYF. In nucleotides, the CDR3 is TGTGCCAGCAGTTTAAGGACAGGCCGGTCCCATTACTCTGGAAACACCATATATTTT.

CDR3 protein: CASSADRASNTGELFF. CDR3 bases: TGTGCCAGCAGCGCCGACAGGGCATCGAACACCGGGGAGCTGTTTTTT. The chain joins TRBV6-4 to TRBJ2-2, with TRBD1 matching 7 bases. Per germline, CDR1 MRHNA and CDR2 SNTAGT. V was pared by 6 bases and J by 0 bases, with 7 bases of the junction left unmatched. This CDR3 has 16 amino acids.